These 5 T cell receptor beta chains originate from one sample sequenced in a study of shared clonotypes between healthy human individuals. Only in-frame clones appear in the TCRdb table, and some are missing; sequencing was by immunoSEQ multiplex PCR. This sample has 2 million to 3 million clones, with 93% found just once. The sequenced sample was naive CD4+ T cells from PBMCs. This sample's subset: CD45RA+ positively selected. The receptors originated from a man aged 18 to 30 in good health. Some clones in this sample may be carry-over from other donors' samples.

This chain connects TRBV7-2 to TRBJ2-3; D may be TRBD1 (5 bases). CDR3 size: 15 residues. Trimming took 1 base from V and 3 from J, leaving 11 bases between them. Germline V gives CDR1 SGHTA, CDR2 FQGNSA. The CDR3 DNA is TGTGCCAGCAGCTTAGAGGGGTCCCGGACAGATACGCAGTATTTT. This gives the protein CASSLEGSRTDTQYF.

This clone was counted once. This chain links TRBV29-1 with TRBJ2-7; perhaps TRBD2 as D (5 bases). Germline loops: CDR1 SQVTM, CDR2 ANQGSEA. The germline V and J ends were trimmed by 3 bases and 3 bases, with 15 bases remaining between them. The CDR3 runs to 14 residues. This CDR3 reads CSVDSGDGLYEQYF. The CDR3 nucleotides read TGCAGCGTTGATTCCGGGGATGGTCTCTACGAGCAGTACTTC.

This clone was seen a single time. The chain has TRBV10-3 and TRBJ2-1; unclear D gene. Germline lookup yields CDR1 ENHRY and CDR2 SYGVKD. This CDR3 is 14 amino acids long. V shed 0 bases and J shed 5 bases, with 8 bases lying between them. CDR3 protein: CAISESSINNEQFF. DNA for the CDR3: TGTGCCATCAGTGAGTCGTCGATCAACAATGAGCAGTTCTTC.

CDR3 DNA sequence: TGTGCTAGTGGTTTGGGATCCGGGACCCTGGGAAACACCATATATTTT. Its translation: CASGLGSGTLGNTIYF. The gene calls are TRBV12-5 and TRBJ1-3; D is possibly TRBD1 (5 bases). This CDR3 spans 16 amino acids. V gave up 1 base and J gave up 4 bases, with 14 bases separating them. CDR1 is LGHNT and CDR2 is FRNRAP in the germline V gene.

The CDR3 DNA follows: TGTGCCAGCAGCGTATTCCCCGGGGGGACGAAGTACACCTTC. Its translation: CASSVFPGGTKYTF. The chain joins TRBV9 to TRBJ1-2; tentative D call: TRBD1 (5 bases). This CDR3 is 14 amino acids long. The germline V gene has CDR1 SGDLS and CDR2 YYNGEE. Deletions cut 1 base from V and 11 bases from J, with 18 bases between.